Below, 3 T cell receptor beta chains from the same sample are listed, as sequenced in a study of shared clonotypes between healthy human individuals (TCRdb year 2020). The library was made by the immunoSEQ multiplex PCR assay. TCRdb mirrors the immuneACCESS table, restricted to in-frame sequences. Some clones are absent from its copies; in checked studies, under half trace to an unresolved V gene, and the reason for the others is unknown. The sample has over a million clones on record, roughly 80% of them singletons. Roughly 1.4% of the sample comes from the top ten. The sequenced sample consisted of memory CD4+ T cells sorted from blood. The cell subset or site label of this sample denotes: CD45RA-negative fraction. The source is a young man in good health.

The chain has TRBV25-1 and TRBJ1-6; 9 nucleotides agree with TRBD1. CDR1 MGHDK and CDR2 SYGVNS come from the germline V gene. The ends lost 2 bases at V and 7 bases at J; junction bases unmatched: 3. This CDR3 region has 15 residues. DNA of the CDR3: TGTGCCAGCAGTGAAAAGGGACAGGGAAATTCACCCCTCCACTTT. Protein sequence: CASSEKGQGNSPLHF. Combining the CDR3 with reference TRBV25-1 and TRBJ1-6 gives the whole variable domain EADIYQTPRYLVIGTGKKITLECSQTMGHDKMYWYQQDPGMELHLIHYSYGVNSTEKGDLSSESTVSRIRTEHFPLTLESARPSHTSQYLCASSEKGQGNSPLHFGNGTRLTVT.

The chain couples TRBV9 to TRBJ2-3; 7 nucleotides match TRBD1. This CDR3 spans 14 amino acids. Looked up from germline, CDR1 is SGDLS and CDR2 is YYNGEE. V was clipped by 4 bases and J by 2 bases; unmatched bases: 4. CDR3 in DNA: TGTGCCAGCAGCCCGCAGGGGGTCACAGATACGCAGTATTTT. Translation gives CASSPQGVTDTQYF.

Points on this clone: The same CDR3 also results from other DNA sequences found in this sample. The chain employs TRBV11-2 and TRBJ2-5; D unresolved. The germline V gene has CDR1 SGHAT and CDR2 FQNNGV. This CDR3 spans 14 amino acids. Trimming removed 5 bases at V and 2 bases at J, with 12 bases between. The CDR3 DNA reads as TGTGCCAGCAGCCTTGGACGAGAACAAGAGACCCAGTACTTC. Encoded protein: CASSLGREQETQYF.